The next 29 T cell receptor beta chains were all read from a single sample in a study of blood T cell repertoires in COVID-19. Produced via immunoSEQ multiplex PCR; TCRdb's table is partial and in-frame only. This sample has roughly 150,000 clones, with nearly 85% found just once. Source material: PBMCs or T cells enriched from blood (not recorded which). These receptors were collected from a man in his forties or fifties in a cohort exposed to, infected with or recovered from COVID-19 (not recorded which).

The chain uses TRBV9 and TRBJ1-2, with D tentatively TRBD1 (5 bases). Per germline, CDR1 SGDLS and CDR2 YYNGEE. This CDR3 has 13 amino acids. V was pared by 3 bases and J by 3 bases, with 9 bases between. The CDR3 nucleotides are TGTGCCAGCAGCGCGGACAACTACTATGGCTACACCTTC. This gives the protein CASSADNYYGYTF.

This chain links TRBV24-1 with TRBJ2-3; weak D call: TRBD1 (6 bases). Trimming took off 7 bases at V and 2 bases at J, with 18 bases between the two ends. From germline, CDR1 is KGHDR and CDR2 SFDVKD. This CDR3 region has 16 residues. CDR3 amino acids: CATSPVGQGPTDTQYF. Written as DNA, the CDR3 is TGTGCCACCAGCCCCGTCGGGCAGGGGCCCACAGATACGCAGTATTTT.

For the CDR3, the DNA is TGTGCCAGCAGTTACTCCAGGGGGTACGAGCAGTACTTC. Protein: CASSYSRGYEQYF. V is TRBV6-5 and J is TRBJ2-7, with TRBD1 matching 7 bases. The CDR3 totals 13 residues. The V segment lost 0 bases and the J segment 4 bases; nucleotides outside the gene matches: 0. Germline-derived CDR1 and CDR2 are MNHEY and SVGAGI.

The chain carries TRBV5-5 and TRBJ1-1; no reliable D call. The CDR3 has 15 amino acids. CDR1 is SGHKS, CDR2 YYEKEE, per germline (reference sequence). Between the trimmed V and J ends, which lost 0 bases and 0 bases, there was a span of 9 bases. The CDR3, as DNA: TGTGCCAGCAGCTTGGGGAGGGTCATGAACACTGAAGCTTTCTTT. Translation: CASSLGRVMNTEAFF.

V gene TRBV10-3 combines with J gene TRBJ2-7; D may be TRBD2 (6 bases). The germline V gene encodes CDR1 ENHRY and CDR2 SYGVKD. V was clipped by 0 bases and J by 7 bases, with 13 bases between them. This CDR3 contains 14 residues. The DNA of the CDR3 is TGTGCCATCAGTGAGTCGGGTCCCGGGGGAGAGCAGTACTTC. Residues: CAISESGPGGEQYF.

In DNA, the CDR3 is TGTGCCAGCAGCTTGGGCTCGGGGGGGGATACGCAGTATTTT. Translation: CASSLGSGGDTQYF. This chain connects TRBV5-4 to TRBJ2-3; TRBD2 agrees at 8 bases. Germline CDR1 SGHNT, CDR2 YYREEE (reference sequence). The trim removed 0 bases at V and 6 bases at J, leaving 3 bases unmatched. This CDR3 spans 14 amino acids.

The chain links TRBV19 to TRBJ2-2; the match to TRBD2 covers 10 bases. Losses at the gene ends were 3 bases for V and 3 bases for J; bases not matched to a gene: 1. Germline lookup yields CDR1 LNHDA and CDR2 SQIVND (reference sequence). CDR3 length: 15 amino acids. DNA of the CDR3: TGTGCCAGTAGTATCCTAGCGGGAGACACCGGGGAGCTGTTTTTT. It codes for CASSILAGDTGELFF.

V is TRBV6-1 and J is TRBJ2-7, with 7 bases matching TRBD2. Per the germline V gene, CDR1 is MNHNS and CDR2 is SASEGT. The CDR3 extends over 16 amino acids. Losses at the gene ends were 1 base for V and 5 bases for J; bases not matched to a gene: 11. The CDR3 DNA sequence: TGTGCCAGCAGTGAAGTCGTTGGGACGGGGAGGGACGAGCAGTACTTC. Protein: CASSEVVGTGRDEQYF.

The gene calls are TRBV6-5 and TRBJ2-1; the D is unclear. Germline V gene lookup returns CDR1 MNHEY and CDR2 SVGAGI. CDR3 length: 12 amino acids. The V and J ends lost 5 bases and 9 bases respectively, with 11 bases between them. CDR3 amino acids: CASSTPGVEQFF. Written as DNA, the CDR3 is TGTGCCAGCAGTACCCCAGGCGTTGAGCAGTTCTTC.

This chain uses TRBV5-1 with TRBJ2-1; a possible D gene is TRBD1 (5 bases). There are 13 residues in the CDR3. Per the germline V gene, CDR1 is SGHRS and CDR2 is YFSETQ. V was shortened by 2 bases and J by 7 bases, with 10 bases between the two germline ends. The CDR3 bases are TGCGCCAGCAGCTTCAAGGGGTCGAATGAGCAGTTCTTC. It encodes CASSFKGSNEQFF.

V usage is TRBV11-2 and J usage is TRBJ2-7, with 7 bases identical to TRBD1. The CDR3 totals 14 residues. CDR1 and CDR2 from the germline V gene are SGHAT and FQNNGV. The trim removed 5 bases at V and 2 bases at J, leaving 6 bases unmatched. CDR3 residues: CASSRGQETYEQYF. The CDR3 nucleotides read TGTGCCAGCAGCCGTGGACAGGAGACCTACGAGCAGTACTTC. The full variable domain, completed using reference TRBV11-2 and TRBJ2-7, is EAGVAQSPRYKIIEKRQSVAFWCNPISGHATLYWYQQILGQGPKLLIQFQNNGVVDDSQLPKDRFSAERLKGVDSTLKIQPAKLEDSAVYLCASSRGQETYEQYFGPGTRLTVT.

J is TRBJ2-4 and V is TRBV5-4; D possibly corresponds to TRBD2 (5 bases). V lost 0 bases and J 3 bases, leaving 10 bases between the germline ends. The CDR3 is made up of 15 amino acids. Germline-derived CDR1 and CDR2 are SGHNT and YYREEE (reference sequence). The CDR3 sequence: CASSLAASSKNIQYF. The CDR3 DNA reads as TGTGCCAGCAGCTTGGCGGCTAGCAGCAAAAACATTCAGTACTTC.

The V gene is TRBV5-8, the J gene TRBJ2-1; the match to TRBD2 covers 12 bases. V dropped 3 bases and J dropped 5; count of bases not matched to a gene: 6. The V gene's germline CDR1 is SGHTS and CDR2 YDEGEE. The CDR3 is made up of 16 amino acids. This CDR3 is CASSYALAGGHNEQFF. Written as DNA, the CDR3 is TGTGCCAGCAGCTACGCGCTAGCGGGAGGGCACAATGAGCAGTTCTTC.

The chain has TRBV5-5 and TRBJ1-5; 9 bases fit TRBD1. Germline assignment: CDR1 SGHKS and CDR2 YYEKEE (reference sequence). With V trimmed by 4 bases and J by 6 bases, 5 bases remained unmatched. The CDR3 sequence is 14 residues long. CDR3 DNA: TGTGCCAGCAGCCCCGGGACAGGGATTCAGCCCCAGCATTTT. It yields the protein CASSPGTGIQPQHF.

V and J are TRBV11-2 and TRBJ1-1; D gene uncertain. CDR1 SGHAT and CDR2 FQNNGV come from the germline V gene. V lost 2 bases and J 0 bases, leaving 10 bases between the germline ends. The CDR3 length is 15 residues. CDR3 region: CASSLSAEMNTEAFF. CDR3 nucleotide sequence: TGTGCCAGCAGCTTAAGTGCGGAAATGAACACTGAAGCTTTCTTT.

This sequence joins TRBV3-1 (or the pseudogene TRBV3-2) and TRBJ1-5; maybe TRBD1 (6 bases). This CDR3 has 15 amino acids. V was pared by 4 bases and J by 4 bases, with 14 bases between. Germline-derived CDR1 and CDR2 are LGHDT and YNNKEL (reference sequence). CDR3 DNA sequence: TGTGCCAGCAGCCCGCAAGGGGGGGAAAATCAGCCCCAGCATTTT. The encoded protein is CASSPQGGENQPQHF.

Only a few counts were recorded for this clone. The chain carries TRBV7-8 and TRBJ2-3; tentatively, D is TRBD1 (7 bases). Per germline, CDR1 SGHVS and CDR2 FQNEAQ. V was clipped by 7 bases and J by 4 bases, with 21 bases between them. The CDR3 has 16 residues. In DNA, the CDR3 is TGTGCCAGCAACTCGGGAAGGAGGGGGCTCGCAGATACGCAGTATTTT. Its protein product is CASNSGRRGLADTQYF.

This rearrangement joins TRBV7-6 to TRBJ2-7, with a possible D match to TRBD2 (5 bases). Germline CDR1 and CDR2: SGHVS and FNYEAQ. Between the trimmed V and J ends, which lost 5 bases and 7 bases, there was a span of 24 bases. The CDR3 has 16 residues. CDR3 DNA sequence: TGTGCCAGCAGCCCAGCCGCGGGCGCATTCACGGGTGAGCAGTACTTC. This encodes CASSPAAGAFTGEQYF.

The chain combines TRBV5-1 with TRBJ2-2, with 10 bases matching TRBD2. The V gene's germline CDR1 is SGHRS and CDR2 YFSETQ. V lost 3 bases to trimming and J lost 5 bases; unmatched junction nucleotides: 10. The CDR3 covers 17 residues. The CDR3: CASSWTSGSQGTGELFF. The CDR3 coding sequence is TGCGCCAGCAGCTGGACTAGCGGTTCCCAGGGGACCGGGGAGCTGTTTTTT.

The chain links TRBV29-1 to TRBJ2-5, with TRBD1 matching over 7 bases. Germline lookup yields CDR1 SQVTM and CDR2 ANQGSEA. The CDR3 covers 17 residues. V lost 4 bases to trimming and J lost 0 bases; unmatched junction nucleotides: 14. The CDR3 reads CSVGTRGPPMYQETQYF. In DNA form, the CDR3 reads TGCAGCGTTGGGACAAGGGGGCCCCCAATGTACCAAGAGACCCAGTACTTC.

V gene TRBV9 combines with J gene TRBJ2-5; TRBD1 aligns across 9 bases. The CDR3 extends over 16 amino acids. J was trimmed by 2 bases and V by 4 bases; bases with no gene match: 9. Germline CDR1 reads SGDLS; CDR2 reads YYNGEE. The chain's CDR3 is CASSLPTGGIQETQYF. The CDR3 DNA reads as TGTGCCAGCAGCCTTCCGACAGGGGGGATACAAGAGACCCAGTACTTC.

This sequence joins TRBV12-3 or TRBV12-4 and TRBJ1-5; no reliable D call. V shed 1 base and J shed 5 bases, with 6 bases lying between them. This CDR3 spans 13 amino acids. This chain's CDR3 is CASSLGGYQPQHF. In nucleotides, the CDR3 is TGTGCCAGCAGTTTAGGCGGATATCAGCCCCAGCATTTT.

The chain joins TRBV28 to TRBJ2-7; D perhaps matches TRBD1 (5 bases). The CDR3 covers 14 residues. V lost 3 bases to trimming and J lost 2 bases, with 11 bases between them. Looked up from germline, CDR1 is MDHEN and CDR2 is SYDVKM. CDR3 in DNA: TGTGCCAGCAGTTTGCCTGCCAGGGCCTACGAGCAGTACTTC. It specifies CASSLPARAYEQYF.

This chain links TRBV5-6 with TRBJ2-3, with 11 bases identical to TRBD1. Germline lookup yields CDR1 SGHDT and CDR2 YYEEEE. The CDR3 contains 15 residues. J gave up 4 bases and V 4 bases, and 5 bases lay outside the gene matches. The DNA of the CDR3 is TGTGCCAGCAGCCGGACAGGGGGCTCCGCAGATACGCAGTATTTT. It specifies CASSRTGGSADTQYF.

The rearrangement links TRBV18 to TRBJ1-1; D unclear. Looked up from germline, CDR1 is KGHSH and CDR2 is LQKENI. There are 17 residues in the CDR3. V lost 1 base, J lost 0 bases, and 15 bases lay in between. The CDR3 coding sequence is TGTGCCAGCTCACCACGGCAGGTGTCGGGAATGAACACTGAAGCTTTCTTT. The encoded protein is CASSPRQVSGMNTEAFF. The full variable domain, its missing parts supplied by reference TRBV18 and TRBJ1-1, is NAGVMQNPRHLVRRRGQEARLRCSPMKGHSHVYWYRQLPEEGLKFMVYLQKENIIDESGMPKERFSAEFPKEGPSILRIQQVVRGDSAAYFCASSPRQVSGMNTEAFFGQGTRLTVV.

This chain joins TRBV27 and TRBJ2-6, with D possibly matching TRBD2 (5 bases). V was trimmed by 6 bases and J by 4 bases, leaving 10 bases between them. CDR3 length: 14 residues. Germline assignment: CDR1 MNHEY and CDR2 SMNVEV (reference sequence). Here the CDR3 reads CASSPRGGANVLTF. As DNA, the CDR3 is TGTGCCAGCAGCCCCAGAGGGGGGGCCAACGTCCTGACTTTC.

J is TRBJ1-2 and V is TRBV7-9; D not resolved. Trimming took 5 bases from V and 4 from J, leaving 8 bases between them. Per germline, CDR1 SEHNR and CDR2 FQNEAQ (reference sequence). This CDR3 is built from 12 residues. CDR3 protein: CASSPSGYGYTF. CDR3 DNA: TGTGCCAGCAGCCCCTCCGGCTATGGCTACACCTTC.

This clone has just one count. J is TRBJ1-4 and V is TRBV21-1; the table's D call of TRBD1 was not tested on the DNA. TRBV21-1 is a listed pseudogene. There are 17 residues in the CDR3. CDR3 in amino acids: CASSKELRGTENEKLFF. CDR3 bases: TGTGCCAGCAGCAAAGAGCTAAGGGGGACAGAGAATGAAAAACTGTTTTTT.

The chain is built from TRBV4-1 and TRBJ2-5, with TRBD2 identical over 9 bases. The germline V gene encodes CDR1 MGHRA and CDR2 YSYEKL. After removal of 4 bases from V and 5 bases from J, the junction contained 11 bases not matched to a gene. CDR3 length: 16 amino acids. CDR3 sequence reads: CASSRLAGLGGETQYF. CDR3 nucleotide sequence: TGCGCCAGCAGCCGTCTAGCGGGACTAGGTGGGGAGACCCAGTACTTC.